A selection of T cell receptor beta chains follows, all from one sample in a study of beta chain features in type 1 diabetes. The repertoire was sequenced with immunoSEQ multiplex PCR; TCRdb's copy has only in-frame clones and lacks some. The sample has hundreds of thousands of clones, 13% seen once. The sequenced material came from naive CD4+ T cells from blood. The receptors derive from a man aged 18 to 29 with type 1 diabetes. Each CDR3 is given with its conserved first and last residue. The D gene is left open where the match is weak. Only part of the rows carry a size: once, few, many, or a class if the clone is expanded.

D | size | J | V | DNA | CDR3
- | - | TRBJ1-2 | TRBV30 | TGTGCCTGGAGCCTCGTGGGGGCAGGGGGCTACACCTTC | CAWSLVGAGGYTF
- | - | TRBJ2-1 | TRBV2 | TGTGCCAGCAGTGAGGACGGAGGGGAGTTCTTC | CASSEDGGEFF
- | - | TRBJ1-5 | TRBV29-1 | TGCAGCGTTGTCGTGGGGACCGGGCGGGAGCCCCAGCATTTT | CSVVVGTGREPQHF
- | - | TRBJ2-1 | TRBV4-1 | TGCGCCAGCAGCCACACCACGGCCCCCCGTCGTTACAATGAGCAGTTCTTC | CASSHTTAPRRYNEQFF
- | - | TRBJ1-5 | TRBV18 | TGTGCCAGCTCACCCGATTCAGGCTACAATCAGCCCCAGCATTTT | CASSPDSGYNQPQHF
- | few | TRBJ2-7 | TRBV13 | TGTGCCAGCAGCCCGGGACTTAATCCCTACGAGCAGTACTTC | CASSPGLNPYEQYF
- | few | TRBJ1-1 | TRBV30 | TGTGCCTGGAGTAGAGCTCCCCGGGCCGAAGCTTTCTTT | CAWSRAPRAEAFF
- | few | TRBJ2-1 | TRBV11-2 | TGTGCCAGCAGCTTAGAGGGGAGCGCCGGGCGGAGCTCCTACAATGAGCAGTTCTTC | CASSLEGSAGRSSYNEQFF
- | - | TRBJ1-5 | TRBV7-9 | TGTGCCAGCAGCGACATGGGGGCGCGGGGCAATCAGCCCCAGCATTTT | CASSDMGARGNQPQHF
TRBD1 | - | TRBJ2-7 | TRBV7-2 | TGTGCCACAGTACCGGGACAGACCTACGAGCAGTACTTC | CATVPGQTYEQYF
- | few | TRBJ2-7 | TRBV7-9 | TGTGCCAGCAGTTTTTGGCCGCGGCACTACGAGCAGTACTTC | CASSFWPRHYEQYF
TRBD1 | few | TRBJ2-7 | TRBV6-6 | TGTGCCAGCAGCCAGGGGGCCGGCTCCTACGAGCAGTACTTC | CASSQGAGSYEQYF
- | few | TRBJ2-1 | TRBV6-6 | TGTGCCAGCAGGCCCCCTCGGAACTACAATGAGCAGTTCTTC | CASRPPRNYNEQFF
- | few | TRBJ1-4 | TRBV21-1 | TGTGCCAGCAGCAAAGATCGGGACAGGGAAGATGAAAAACTGTTTTTT | CASSKDRDREDEKLFF
TRBD2 | - | TRBJ2-3 | TRBV11-3 | TGTGCCAGCAGCTTTGGACTAGCCAACACAGATACGCAGTATTTT | CASSFGLANTDTQYF
- | - | TRBJ2-4 | TRBV4-1 | TGCGCCAGCAGCCATAACCCGGGACAAAGTTTAGCCAAAAACATTCAGTACTTC | CASSHNPGQSLAKNIQYF
- | - | TRBJ1-3 | TRBV27 | TGTGCCAGCAGTATATCCCGGATCTCTGGAAACACCATATATTTT | CASSISRISGNTIYF
TRBD1 | few | TRBJ2-7 | TRBV10-3 | TGTGCCATCAGCATCCGGGACAGGGACTACGAGCAGTACTTC | CAISIRDRDYEQYF
TRBD2 | few | TRBJ2-7 | TRBV6-5 | TGTGCCAGCAGTTACTCTGGGCTAGCGGGGGCCTCCGAGCAGTACTTC | CASSYSGLAGASEQYF
TRBD1 | - | TRBJ1-3 | TRBV27 | TGTGCCAGCAGAAGAGGGGACAGCTCTGGAAACACCATATATTTT | CASRRGDSSGNTIYF
- | - | TRBJ1-1 | TRBV9 | TGTGCCAGCAGCGTAGCTACGGCTAACACTGAAGCTTTCTTT | CASSVATANTEAFF
- | - | TRBJ1-2 | TRBV12-2 | TGTGCAAGGCTGGTTTGGCTTTCCTATGGCTACACCTTC | CARLVWLSYGYTF
- | - | TRBJ1-5 | TRBV28 | TGTGCCAGCAGCCCGACAAGGCAGCCCCAGCATTTT | CASSPTRQPQHF
- | few | TRBJ1-1 | TRBV9 | TGTGCCAGCAGCTCTAGCCCGGGCTTGGGATCTTTCTTT | CASSSSPGLGSFF
TRBD2 | few | TRBJ2-7 | TRBV5-6 | TGTGCCAGCAGCTCTCCTAGCGGGGGAACCTACGAGCAGTACTTC | CASSSPSGGTYEQYF
- | - | TRBJ2-2 | TRBV29-1 | TGCAGCGTTACGGGGGACGGAACCACCGGGGAGCTGTTTTTT | CSVTGDGTTGELFF
- | few | TRBJ1-2 | TRBV25-1 | TGTGCCAGCAGTGCCCCGGGGACCTATGGCTACACCTTC | CASSAPGTYGYTF
- | - | TRBJ2-7 | TRBV28 | TGTGCCAGCAGTTTCTGGGGGGAGGTCTACGAGCAGTACTTC | CASSFWGEVYEQYF
TRBD1 | few | TRBJ1-6 | TRBV6-1 | TGTGCCAGCACCCAGGGGGCAGGATCGAATTCACCCCTCCACTTT | CASTQGAGSNSPLHF
TRBD2 | - | TRBJ2-1 | TRBV9 | TGTGCCAGCAGCCCTGGGCTAGCGGGGGAGTTTTACAATGAGCAGTTCTTC | CASSPGLAGEFYNEQFF
- | - | TRBJ2-1 | TRBV30 | TGTGCCTGGAGGTTAACAGGGACTCCTGAGCAGTTCTTC | CAWRLTGTPEQFF
TRBD2 | - | TRBJ2-2 | TRBV19 | TGTGCCAGTAGTATCCGGACTAGCGGGAACACCGGGGAGCTGTTTTTT | CASSIRTSGNTGELFF
TRBD2 | - | TRBJ2-5 | TRBV2 | TGTGCCATCCGGGACTACGAAGAGACCCAGTACTTC | CAIRDYEETQYF
- | - | TRBJ2-3 | TRBV6-5 | TGTGCCAGCAGGAAGACTAGACGGGATACGCAGTATTTT | CASRKTRRDTQYF
TRBD1 | - | TRBJ2-7 | TRBV28 | TGTGCCAGCAGCACGCCTGGGACAGGGACCTACGAGCAGTACTTC | CASSTPGTGTYEQYF
- | - | TRBJ2-6 | TRBV6-6 | TGTGCCAGCATGAAGGGGACTGGGGCCAACGTCCTGACTTTC | CASMKGTGANVLTF
- | few | TRBJ1-2 | TRBV28 | TGTGCCAGCAGTAGTGGCCCCTATGGCTACACCTTC | CASSSGPYGYTF
TRBD1 | few | TRBJ2-2 | TRBV7-6 | TGTGCCAGCAGCCCTGGACGGCGACAGGGTGGTGCCGGGGAGCTGTTTTTT | CASSPGRRQGGAGELFF
- | - | TRBJ1-1 | TRBV5-4 | TGTGCCAGCAGCTTGGGAATTGGGGGGAACATGAACACTGAAGCTTTCTTT | CASSLGIGGNMNTEAFF